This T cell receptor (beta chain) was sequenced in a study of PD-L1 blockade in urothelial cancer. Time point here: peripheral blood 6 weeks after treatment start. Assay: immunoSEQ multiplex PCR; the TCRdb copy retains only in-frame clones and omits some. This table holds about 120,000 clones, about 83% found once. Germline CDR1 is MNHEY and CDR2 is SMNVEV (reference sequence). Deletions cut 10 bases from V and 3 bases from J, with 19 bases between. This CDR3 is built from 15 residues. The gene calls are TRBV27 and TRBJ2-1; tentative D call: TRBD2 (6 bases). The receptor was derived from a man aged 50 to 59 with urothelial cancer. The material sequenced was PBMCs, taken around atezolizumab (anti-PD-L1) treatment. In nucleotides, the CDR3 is TGTGCCACCGCCCGACTAGTCGCTAACTACAATGAGCAGTTCTTC. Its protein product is CATARLVANYNEQFF.